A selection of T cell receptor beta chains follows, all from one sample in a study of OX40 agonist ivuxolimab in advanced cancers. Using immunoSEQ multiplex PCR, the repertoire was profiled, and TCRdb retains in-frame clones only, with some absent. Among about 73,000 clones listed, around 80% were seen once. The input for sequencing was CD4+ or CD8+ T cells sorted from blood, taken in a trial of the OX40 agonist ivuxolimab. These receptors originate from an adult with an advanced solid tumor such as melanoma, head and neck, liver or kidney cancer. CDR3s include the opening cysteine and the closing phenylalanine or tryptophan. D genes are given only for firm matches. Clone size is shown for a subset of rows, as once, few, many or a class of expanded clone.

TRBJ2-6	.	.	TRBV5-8	TGTGCCAGCGGCCACAGTGGGGCCAACGTCCTGACTTTC	CASGHSGANVLTF
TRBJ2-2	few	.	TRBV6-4	TGTGCCAGCAGTGAATCCACCGGGGAGCTGTTTTTT	CASSESTGELFF
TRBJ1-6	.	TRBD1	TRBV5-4	TGTGCCAGCAGCTCAGGGGGGTCCTCGAGCTCCTATAATTCACCCCTCCACTTT	CASSSGGSSSSYNSPLHF
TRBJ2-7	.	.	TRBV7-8	TGTGCCAGCAGCTTATACAACTCCTACGAGCAGTACTTC	CASSLYNSYEQYF
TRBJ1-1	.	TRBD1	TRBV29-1	TGCAGCGGAGGACAGGGTCGGACTGAAGCTTTCTTT	CSGGQGRTEAFF
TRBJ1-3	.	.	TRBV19	TGTGCCAGTAGTCGGGGCTTCCTAAGCTCTGGAAACACCATATATTTT	CASSRGFLSSGNTIYF
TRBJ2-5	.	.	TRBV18	TGTGCCAGCTCAATGAACACCCAAGAGACCCAGTACTTC	CASSMNTQETQYF
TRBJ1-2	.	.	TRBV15	TGTGCCACCAGCAGAGAAGGCAGGGGTAACTATGGCTACACCTTC	CATSREGRGNYGYTF
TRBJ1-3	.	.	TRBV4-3	TGCGCCAGCAGCCAAGTCGCGACACCTGGAAACACCATATATTTT	CASSQVATPGNTIYF
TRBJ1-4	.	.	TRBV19	TGTGCCTCCCGGTGGGGTAAATCTAATGAAAAACTGTTTTTT	CASRWGKSNEKLFF
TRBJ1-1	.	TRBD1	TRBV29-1	TGCAGCGCCCACGGAGGACAGGGTTTGGTCACTGAAGCTTTCTTT	CSAHGGQGLVTEAFF
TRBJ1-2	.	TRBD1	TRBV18	TGTGCCAGCTCACTACAGGGGTTCGGCTATGGCTACACCTTC	CASSLQGFGYGYTF
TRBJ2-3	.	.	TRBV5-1	TGCGCCAGCAGCGCGGACAGCCCAGATACGCAGTATTTT	CASSADSPDTQYF
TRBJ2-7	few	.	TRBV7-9	TGTGCCAGCAGCTTCTCTTACGAGCAGTACTTC	CASSFSYEQYF
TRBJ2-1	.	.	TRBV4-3	TGCGCCAGCAGCCTCTTACAGGGAACGGACAATGAGCAGTTCTTC	CASSLLQGTDNEQFF
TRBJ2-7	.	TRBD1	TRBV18	TGTGCCAGCTCACCGACATTAAGGGACAGGGGGTCTCAGCGGTACGAGCAGTACTTC	CASSPTLRDRGSQRYEQYF
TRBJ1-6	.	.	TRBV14	TGTGCCAGCAGCGAGTACTCTTGGTTCGGTAATTCACCCCTCCACTTT	CASSEYSWFGNSPLHF
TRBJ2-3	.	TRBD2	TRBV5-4	TGTGCCAGCAGCTTTTTTATTTCCTCGGGGGGGCAGATGCAGTATTTT	CASSFFISSGGQMQYF
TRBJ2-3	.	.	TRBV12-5	TGTGCTAGTGGTTTTTCCGGGCCAGATACGCAGTATTTT	CASGFSGPDTQYF
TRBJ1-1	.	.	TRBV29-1	TGCAGCGTTGCAGAGGCCACTGAAGCTTTCTTT	CSVAEATEAFF
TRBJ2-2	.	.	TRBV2	TGTGCCAGCAGTGTTAGGGGTTTAGGGACCGGGGAGCTGTTTTTT	CASSVRGLGTGELFF
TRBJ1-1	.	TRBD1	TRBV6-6	TGTGCCAGCACTATAACAGGGGCAAACACTGAAGCTTTCTTT	CASTITGANTEAFF
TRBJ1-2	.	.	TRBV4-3	TGCGCCAGCAGCCAAGGGGGGGGAATCCCCTATGGCTACACCTTC	CASSQGGGIPYGYTF
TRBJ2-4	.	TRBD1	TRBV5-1	TGCGCCAGCAGCCCCCCTATACAGGGGTCCAAAAACATTCAGTACTTC	CASSPPIQGSKNIQYF
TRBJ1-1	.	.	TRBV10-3	TGTGCCATCACTCAGGGACTTTCGACACGATCCACTGAAGCTTTCTTT	CAITQGLSTRSTEAFF
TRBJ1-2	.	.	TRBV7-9	TGTGCCAGCAGCTTTTTTGTCGGTAACTATGGCTACACCTTC	CASSFFVGNYGYTF
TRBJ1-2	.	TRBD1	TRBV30	TGTGCCTGGACCACCTGGGGGACAGGGGGCAGCTATGGCTACACCTTC	CAWTTWGTGGSYGYTF
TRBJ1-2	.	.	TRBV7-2	TGTGCCAGCAGCTTAGTAGGTGGTGGCTACACCTTC	CASSLVGGGYTF
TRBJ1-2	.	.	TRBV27	TGTGCCAGCGGTGATGGGGTAGACTATGGCTACACCTTC	CASGDGVDYGYTF
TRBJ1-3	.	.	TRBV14	TGTGCCAGCAGCCGGGACGTGGGAAGCTCTGGAAACACCATATATTTT	CASSRDVGSSGNTIYF
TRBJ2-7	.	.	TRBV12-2	TGTGCAAGTCGCCCGAACCTGCGGCTCGGGACTACTCCCTACGAGCAGTACTTC	CASRPNLRLGTTPYEQYF
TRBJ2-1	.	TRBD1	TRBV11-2	TGTGCCAGCAGCTTGGGGGGGACAGGGCGCAATGAGCAGTTCTTC	CASSLGGTGRNEQFF